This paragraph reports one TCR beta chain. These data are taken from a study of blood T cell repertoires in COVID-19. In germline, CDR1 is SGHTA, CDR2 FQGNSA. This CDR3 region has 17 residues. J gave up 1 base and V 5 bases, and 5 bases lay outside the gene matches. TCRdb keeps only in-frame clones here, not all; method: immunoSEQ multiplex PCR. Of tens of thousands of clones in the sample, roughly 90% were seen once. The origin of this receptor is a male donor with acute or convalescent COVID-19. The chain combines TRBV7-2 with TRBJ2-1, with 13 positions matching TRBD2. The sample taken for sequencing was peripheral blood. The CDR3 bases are TGTGCCAGCAGCCCACGGACTAGCGGGGGTTCCTACAATGAGCAGTTCTTC. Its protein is CASSPRTSGGSYNEQFF.